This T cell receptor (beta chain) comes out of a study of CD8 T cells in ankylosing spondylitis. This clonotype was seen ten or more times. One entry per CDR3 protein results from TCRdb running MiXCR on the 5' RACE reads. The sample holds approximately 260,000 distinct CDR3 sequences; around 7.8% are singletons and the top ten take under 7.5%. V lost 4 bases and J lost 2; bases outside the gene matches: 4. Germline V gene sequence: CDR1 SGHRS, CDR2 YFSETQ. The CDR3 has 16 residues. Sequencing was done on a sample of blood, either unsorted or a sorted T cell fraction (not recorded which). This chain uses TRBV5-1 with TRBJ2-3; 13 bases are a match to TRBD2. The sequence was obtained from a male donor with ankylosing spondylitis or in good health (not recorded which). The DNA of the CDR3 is TGCGCCAGCAGCCCGGGACTAGCGGGATACACAGATACGCAGTATTTT. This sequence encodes CASSPGLAGYTDTQYF.